Sequencing of this TCR beta chain was carried out in a study of human T cells and chemical hapten exposure. As for the study in general: It was small differences in pooled library volume that mainly caused per-sample TCR yields to vary. General study results and limits: With DPC sensitization, TCRs exceeding 1 in 1000 frequency showed no change.

The CDR3 contains 14 residues. Germline V gene data show CDR1 as SEHNR and CDR2 as FQNEAQ (reference sequence). The germline V and J ends were trimmed by 3 bases and 3 bases, with 8 bases remaining between them. The library tagged individual cDNA molecules with unique molecular identifiers. Per the original methods: TCRs per sample had a median of roughly 96,000 and ranged from roughly 23,224 to 700,000. Each CDR3 protein is one row after TCRdb ran MiXCR on the 5' RACE reads. These V and J calls originate from TCRdb's pipeline instead of the authors' own analysis. The repertoire holds 95,000 to 120,000 distinct CDR3 sequences, with roughly 18% as singletons. This clonotype was observed a few times. The antigen remains undetermined. Unfractionated whole blood was the source of the extracted total RNA.

This chain uses TRBV7-9 with TRBJ1-4; no definite D call. The clonotype was recovered from a human donor in good health. CDR3 nucleotide sequence: TGTGCCAGCAGCTTGGAAGTGGCTAATGAAAAACTGTTTTTT. Residues: CASSLEVANEKLFF.